A single sample gave rise to the 32 T cell receptor beta chains below, sequenced in a study of blood T cell repertoires in COVID-19. Data came from immunoSEQ multiplex PCR; TCRdb stores just in-frame clones and leaves some out. Of more than 300,000 clones listed, around 87% were seen once; the top ten hold roughly 2%. Material for sequencing was PBMCs or T cells enriched from blood (not recorded which). Every receptor here comes from a man aged 35-49 years in a cohort exposed to, infected with or recovered from COVID-19 (not recorded which).

This chain connects TRBV28 to TRBJ2-2; D may be TRBD2 (6 bases). The germline CDR1 and CDR2 sequences are MDHEN and SYDVKM. The CDR3 is made up of 14 amino acids. Deletions cut 7 bases from V and 3 bases from J, with 12 bases between. The CDR3 reads CASNNAGYTGELFF. CDR3 sequence (DNA): TGTGCCAGCAACAACGCGGGGTACACCGGGGAGCTGTTTTTT.

The chain recombines TRBV4-1 with TRBJ2-3; 9 nucleotides agree with TRBD2. This CDR3 is 16 amino acids long. V shed 1 base, J shed 2 bases, and the junction held 4 bases outside the gene matches. CDR1 MGHRA and CDR2 YSYEKL come from the germline V gene. DNA for the CDR3: TGCGCCAGCAGCCAAGCACTAGCGGGCTTCACAGATACGCAGTATTTT. Translation gives CASSQALAGFTDTQYF.

This chain joins TRBV29-1 and TRBJ1-4; a weak D match, TRBD1 (5 bases). CDR1 and CDR2 (germline): SQVTM, ANQGSEA. The CDR3 runs 11 residues. The V end lost 6 bases, the J end lost 10 bases, and 12 bases lay between the germline ends. CDR3 region: CSVQGGGKLFF. For the CDR3, the DNA is TGCAGCGTCCAGGGTGGCGGAAAACTGTTTTTT.

The chain links TRBV2 to TRBJ2-3; 9 positions match TRBD2. Germline lookup yields CDR1 SNHLY and CDR2 FYNNEI. J was trimmed by 6 bases and V by 8 bases; bases with no gene match: 12. The length of the CDR3 is 15 residues. The DNA for the CDR3 is TGTGCCAGCCGGTCCATAGCGGGAGAATCGGATACGCAGTATTTT. Amino acids: CASRSIAGESDTQYF.

The chain couples TRBV2 to TRBJ1-2, with 10 bases fitting TRBD1. Per germline, CDR1 SNHLY and CDR2 FYNNEI. CDR3 length: 14 residues. The J segment lost 4 bases and the V segment lost 4 bases, leaving 3 bases of the junction unmatched. The CDR3 DNA reads as TGTGCCAGCAGTGGACAGGGGGCTCGCTATGGCTACACCTTC. The encoded protein is CASSGQGARYGYTF.

V usage is TRBV5-1 and J usage is TRBJ2-7, with D possibly matching TRBD2 (5 bases). Between the trimmed V and J ends, which lost 0 bases and 9 bases, there was a span of 19 bases. The CDR3 loop spans 15 amino acids. CDR1 and CDR2 from the germline V gene are SGHRS and YFSETQ. The CDR3 region is CASSLEPGTAIGQYF. Here the CDR3 DNA reads TGCGCCAGCAGCTTGGAACCGGGAACCGCTATAGGGCAGTACTTC.

This clone came up once. The chain links TRBV30 to TRBJ1-5; perhaps TRBD1 as D (6 bases). Germline CDR1 is GTSNPN and CDR2 is SVGIG (reference sequence). The V gene lost 2 bases and the J gene lost 1 base, with 12 bases spanning the gap. This CDR3 contains 15 residues. CDR3: CAWSPMDRSNQPQHF. CDR3 coding DNA: TGTGCCTGGAGTCCCATGGACAGAAGCAATCAGCCCCAGCATTTT.

The J gene is TRBJ2-1, the V gene TRBV27; 14 nucleotides line up with TRBD2. Trimming cost V 5 bases and J 7 bases; bases outside gene matches: 7. The V gene's germline CDR1 is MNHEY and CDR2 SMNVEV (reference sequence). The CDR3 is 16 residues long. As DNA, the CDR3 is TGTGCCAGCAGTCGACAGACTAGCGGGAGGGAAAATGAGCAGTTCTTC. Its protein product is CASSRQTSGRENEQFF.

The chain combines TRBV10-3 with TRBJ2-1, with 13 positions matching TRBD2. The V and J ends lost 0 bases and 4 bases, in that order; junction bases with no gene match: 0. The CDR3 loop spans 16 amino acids. From germline, CDR1 is ENHRY and CDR2 SYGVKD. The DNA for the CDR3 is TGTGCCATCAGTGAGTCGACTAGCGGGGGGTACAATGAGCAGTTCTTC. Amino acids: CAISESTSGGYNEQFF.

This clone is a singleton in its sample. The chain joins TRBV5-1 to TRBJ2-3, with 9 bases fitting TRBD1. Germline-derived CDR1 and CDR2 are SGHRS and YFSETQ. The CDR3 totals 15 residues. J lost 5 bases, V lost 0 bases, and 4 bases had no gene match. The CDR3 is CASSLDRGHGDTQYF. Written as DNA, the CDR3 is TGCGCCAGCAGCTTGGACAGGGGGCATGGAGATACGCAGTATTTT.

CDR3 sequence (DNA): TGTGCCAGCAGGAGAAGGGGGGGCGAGCAGTACTTC. Residues: CASRRRGGEQYF. V usage is TRBV27 and J usage is TRBJ2-7; perhaps TRBD2 as D (7 bases). The CDR3 runs 12 residues. The germline CDR1 and CDR2 sequences are MNHEY and SMNVEV (reference sequence). V was shortened by 6 bases and J by 6 bases, with 12 bases between the two germline ends.

V gene TRBV14 combines with J gene TRBJ1-1; 10 positions agree with TRBD1. The CDR3 length is 14 residues. Germline lookup yields CDR1 SGHDN and CDR2 FVKESK. J was trimmed by 3 bases and V by 4 bases; bases with no gene match: 2. The CDR3 reads CASSRTGGYTEAFF. CDR3 nucleotides: TGTGCCAGCAGCCGGACAGGGGGATACACTGAAGCTTTCTTT.

The rearrangement links TRBV2 to TRBJ2-2; 10 bases map to TRBD1. The CDR3 covers 16 residues. The germline gives CDR1 SNHLY, CDR2 FYNNEI. Losses at the gene ends were 6 bases for V and 8 bases for J; bases not matched to a gene: 12. The DNA for the CDR3 is TGTGCCAGCAGCGGAGGGACAGGGGCACCTGGGGGGGAGCTGTTTTTT. Protein sequence: CASSGGTGAPGGELFF.

V gene TRBV5-1 combines with J gene TRBJ2-7; TRBD2 might be the D (6 bases). The germline V gene has CDR1 SGHRS and CDR2 YFSETQ. The CDR3 contains 16 residues. V dropped 4 bases and J dropped 6 bases, with 23 bases sitting between them. DNA of the CDR3: TGCGCCAGCAGCGAGTCAGGGTTCAGTAGCGGAGTCGAGCAGTACTTC. Its protein product is CASSESGFSSGVEQYF. Full variable domain (missing parts from reference TRBV5-1 and TRBJ2-7): KAGVTQTPRYLIKTRGQQVTLSCSPISGHRSVSWYQQTPGQGLQFLFEYFSETQRNKGNFPGRFSGRQFSNSRSEMNVSTLELGDSALYLCASSESGFSSGVEQYFGPGTRLTVT.

V usage is TRBV28 and J usage is TRBJ1-6; 7 bases map to TRBD1. V shed 6 bases, J shed 8 bases, and the junction held 7 bases outside the gene matches. The germline V gene encodes CDR1 MDHEN and CDR2 SYDVKM. There are 14 residues in the CDR3. This CDR3 is CASSPTGQHSPLHF. CDR3 nucleotide sequence: TGTGCCAGCAGCCCGACAGGGCAGCATTCACCCCTCCACTTT.

This clone is a singleton in its sample. In DNA, the CDR3 is TGCAGTGCTAGTTTACGGGAGGGCGGCGCAGATACGCAGTATTTT. Translating it yields CSASLREGGADTQYF. The rearrangement links TRBV20-1 to TRBJ2-3, with 8 bases matching TRBD2. The V segment lost 3 bases and the J segment 4 bases; nucleotides outside the gene matches: 9. The length of the CDR3 is 15 residues. The germline gives CDR1 DFQATT, CDR2 SNEGSKA (reference sequence).

This rearrangement joins TRBV5-1 to TRBJ2-1; D may be TRBD2 (6 bases). From germline, CDR1 is SGHRS and CDR2 YFSETQ. The V end was cut by 0 bases, the J end by 9 bases, with 13 bases between. The CDR3 consists of 14 residues. The DNA of the CDR3 is TGCGCCAGCAGCTTGGTCGGGACTTCAGGTGAGCAGTTCTTC. Amino acid sequence: CASSLVGTSGEQFF.

The sample holds one count of this clone. CDR3 in DNA: TGCGCCAGCCAATGGAGCGGGAGAAACAATGAGCAGTTCTTC. Translation: CASQWSGRNNEQFF. The chain joins TRBV5-1 to TRBJ2-1; 8 nucleotides agree with TRBD2. J lost 5 bases, V lost 7 bases, and 8 bases had no gene match. Germline loops: CDR1 SGHRS, CDR2 YFSETQ. This CDR3 contains 14 residues.

This sequence joins TRBV5-4 and TRBJ2-1; 7 bases fit TRBD1. This CDR3 is built from 18 residues. V dropped 4 bases and J dropped 4; count of bases not matched to a gene: 17. Germline V lookup: CDR1 SGHNT, CDR2 YYREEE (reference sequence). CDR3 DNA sequence: TGTGCCAGCAGCCCAGACACCGTAGGGGGCTTGGGATACAATGAGCAGTTCTTC. Translating it yields CASSPDTVGGLGYNEQFF. Combining the CDR3 with reference TRBV5-4 and TRBJ2-1 gives the whole variable domain ETGVTQSPTHLIKTRGQQVTLRCSSQSGHNTVSWYQQALGQGPQFIFQYYREEENGRGNFPPRFSGLQFPNYSSELNVNALELDDSALYLCASSPDTVGGLGYNEQFFGPGTRLTVL.

This rearrangement joins TRBV12-5 to TRBJ1-5, with TRBD1 matching 11 bases. Germline V gives CDR1 LGHNT, CDR2 FRNRAP. The CDR3 loop spans 17 amino acids. V lost 1 base, J lost 2 bases, and 4 bases stayed unmatched. The CDR3 DNA is TGTGCTAGTGGTTTGGGGGACAGGGGGATAGGCAATCAGCCCCAGCATTTT. It specifies CASGLGDRGIGNQPQHF.

The V gene is TRBV5-1, the J gene TRBJ2-1; TRBD2 aligns across 7 bases. The germline CDR1 and CDR2 sequences are SGHRS and YFSETQ. The CDR3 consists of 16 residues. The V segment lost 4 bases and the J segment 4 bases; nucleotides outside the gene matches: 11. For the CDR3, the DNA is TGCGCCAGCAGCAGATCTCTAGCGGCGCTTTACAATGAGCAGTTCTTC. It codes for CASSRSLAALYNEQFF.

The DNA of the CDR3 is TGCGCCAGCAGGCACTCGGTATTGGCCCTCAGGGCAGATACGCAGTATTTT. Amino acids: CASRHSVLALRADTQYF. V gene TRBV10-2 combines with J gene TRBJ2-3, with D perhaps TRBD1 (5 bases). The germline V and J ends were trimmed by 6 bases and 4 bases, with 23 bases remaining between them. CDR1 is WSHSY, CDR2 SAAADI, per germline. The CDR3 runs to 17 residues.

The V call is TRBV3-1 (or the pseudogene TRBV3-2), the J call TRBJ2-7; 11 bases agree with TRBD2. The J segment lost 0 bases and the V segment lost 4 bases, leaving 5 bases of the junction unmatched. The CDR3 has 16 amino acids. Germline-derived CDR1 and CDR2 are LGHDT and YNNKEL (reference sequence). CDR3 protein: CASSPASGRSSYEQYF. The CDR3 DNA follows: TGTGCCAGCAGCCCAGCTAGCGGGAGGAGCTCCTACGAGCAGTACTTC.

The chain carries TRBV30 and TRBJ2-5, with D uncertain. V lost 0 bases and J lost 5, with 16 bases in between. Germline-derived CDR1 and CDR2 are GTSNPN and SVGIG (reference sequence). The CDR3 is 15 residues long. The CDR3 DNA sequence: TGTGCCTGGAGTGTCCCGCGAGTATCCGTCGAGACCCAGTACTTC. Protein sequence: CAWSVPRVSVETQYF.

The CDR3 nucleotides read TGTGCTAGTGGTTTGGTCCTAGCGCCGAACACCGGGGAGCTGTTTTTT. Amino acids: CASGLVLAPNTGELFF. The genes are TRBV12-5 and TRBJ2-2; D is possibly TRBD2 (6 bases). The CDR3 covers 16 residues. Germline V gives CDR1 LGHNT, CDR2 FRNRAP. V dropped 0 bases and J dropped 0 bases, with 8 bases sitting between them.

The rearrangement links TRBV10-3 to TRBJ2-2; no firm D call. CDR3 size: 13 residues. Germline V gene lookup returns CDR1 ENHRY and CDR2 SYGVKD. V lost 4 bases and J lost 7, with 10 bases in between. The CDR3 here is CAISVAGFGELFF. CDR3 bases: TGTGCCATCAGTGTTGCCGGGTTCGGGGAGCTGTTTTTT.

V and J are TRBV5-1 and TRBJ1-5, with D tentatively TRBD1 (5 bases). The CDR3 length is 15 residues. The germline V gene encodes CDR1 SGHRS and CDR2 YFSETQ. Trimming removed 5 bases at V and 2 bases at J, with 14 bases between. CDR3 region: CASRVGAGGNQPQHF. The CDR3 DNA sequence: TGCGCCAGCAGGGTCGGCGCGGGGGGCAATCAGCCCCAGCATTTT.

The chain links TRBV2 to TRBJ1-1; maybe TRBD1 (6 bases). Per the germline V gene, CDR1 is SNHLY and CDR2 is FYNNEI. Deletions cut 4 bases from V and 0 bases from J, with 6 bases between. This CDR3 contains 13 residues. CDR3 nucleotides: TGTGCCAGCAGTGGACAGGTGAACACTGAAGCTTTCTTT. Translated, it gives CASSGQVNTEAFF.

The chain employs TRBV7-9 and TRBJ2-7; 8 bases are shared with TRBD1. Trimming cost V 5 bases and J 5 bases; bases outside gene matches: 11. Germline CDR1 SEHNR, CDR2 FQNEAQ (reference sequence). This CDR3 is built from 15 residues. CDR3 protein: CASSLERQGPDEQYF. CDR3 in DNA: TGTGCCAGCAGCCTAGAACGACAGGGGCCGGACGAGCAGTACTTC.

CDR3 bases: TGTGCCAGTAGTGACAGGGCCGCGGCAAATTCACCCCTCCACTTT. Protein product: CASSDRAAANSPLHF. The genes are TRBV19 and TRBJ1-6; 7 bases fit TRBD1. Trimming took 5 bases from V and 7 from J; bases not matched to a gene: 8. CDR1 is LNHDA and CDR2 is SQIVND in the germline V gene (reference sequence). CDR3 length equals 15 residues.

A few counts support this clone. J is TRBJ2-6 and V is TRBV6-4, with D possibly being TRBD2 (6 bases). CDR3 length: 15 amino acids. The V end lost 4 bases, the J end lost 0 bases, and 7 bases lay between the germline ends. Per the germline V gene, CDR1 is MRHNA and CDR2 is SNTAGT. The CDR3 region is CASSATSSGANVLTF. The CDR3 DNA is TGTGCCAGCAGTGCGACTAGCTCTGGGGCCAACGTCCTGACTTTC.

V is TRBV19 and J is TRBJ2-1, with 7 bases lining up with TRBD2. Trimming cost V 5 bases and J 2 bases; bases outside gene matches: 6. The germline V gene has CDR1 LNHDA and CDR2 SQIVND (reference sequence). The CDR3 sequence is 15 residues long. The CDR3 DNA follows: TGTGCCAGTAGTCCCCGGCGGGAGACCTACAATGAGCAGTTCTTC. Protein: CASSPRRETYNEQFF. Supplemented by reference TRBV19 and TRBJ2-1, the full variable domain reads DGGITQSPKYLFRKEGQNVTLSCEQNLNHDAMYWYRQDPGQGLRLIYYSQIVNDFQKGDIAEGYSVSREKKESFPLTVTSAQKNPTAFYLCASSPRRETYNEQFFGPGTRLTVL.